Given below is one T cell receptor beta chain in context. The sample originates from a study of blood T cell repertoires in COVID-19. Study-level background: The origin of the acute and convalescent COVID-19 samples was the United States, Italy and Spain. Sample material is recorded as cDNA or gDNA derived from T cells, B-cell-depleted T cells, or PBMCs.

Authors' analysis steps: The authors estimated nucleated cell counts from reference gene primer amplification. Data came from immunoSEQ multiplex PCR; TCRdb stores just in-frame clones and leaves some out. V, J and clone size are taken as reported in that table, and D and trimming were inferred from the DNA itself. Of around 370,000 clones in the sample, nearly 90% were seen once. Trimming stripped 8 bases from V and 7 bases from J, with 14 bases between. The CDR3 is 12 residues long. The TCR was taken from a man younger than 30 with active or convalescent COVID-19. Sequencing was done on a sample of peripheral blood. This chain connects TRBV12-3 or TRBV12-4 to TRBJ1-1; D remains unclear. The CDR3 DNA reads TGTGCCAGCCGACTTGGGGAGGGTGAAGCTTTCTTT. Its translation: CASRLGEGEAFF.